This T cell receptor beta chain was obtained from a study of blood T cell repertoires in COVID-19. On the study more broadly: Nucleic acid was either cDNA or gDNA, and it came from T cells, B-cell-depleted T cells, or PBMCs.

The CDR3 sequence is 15 residues long. V shed 5 bases and J shed 0 bases, with 13 bases lying between them. Germline V lookup: CDR1 MNHGY, CDR2 SVAAGI. Assay: immunoSEQ multiplex PCR; the TCRdb copy retains only in-frame clones and omits some. The sample contains some 130,000 clones, around 73% of which appear only once. The chain has TRBV6-9 and TRBJ1-1; TRBD1 is a possible D gene (6 bases). The receptor comes from a man aged 55 to 69 who had recovered from COVID-19. Input material: peripheral blood. CDR3 residues: CASSHGQLMNTEAFF. As DNA, the CDR3 is TGTGCCAGCAGTCATGGACAGCTTATGAACACTGAAGCTTTCTTT.